The 15 T cell receptor beta chains below come from one sample, sequenced in a study of blood T cell repertoires in COVID-19. Profiling relied on immunoSEQ multiplex PCR, and the TCRdb table lists in-frame clones only, not all of them. The profile shows about 88,000 clones, about 89% of them singletons. Sequencing used peripheral blood. These receptors all stem from a human donor with active COVID-19. The donor label of this sample is uncertain.

The chain links TRBV5-1 to TRBJ2-1; 13 positions agree with TRBD2. With V trimmed by 5 bases and J by 5 bases, 4 bases remained unmatched. The CDR3 length is 15 residues. Germline CDR1 and CDR2: SGHRS and YFSETQ. The CDR3: CASRLGLAGDNEQFF. In DNA, the CDR3 is TGCGCCAGCAGACTCGGACTAGCGGGGGACAATGAGCAGTTCTTC.

The rearrangement joins TRBV7-2 to TRBJ1-1; D call uncertain. CDR1 and CDR2 (germline): SGHTA, FQGNSA. The CDR3 has 14 residues. V lost 5 bases and J lost 1, with 11 bases in between. The CDR3 protein is CASSTLRSNTEAFF. The CDR3 coding sequence is TGTGCCAGCAGCACCCTCAGATCGAACACTGAAGCTTTCTTT.

The gene calls are TRBV6-1 and TRBJ1-5; D not certain. Germline V gene sequence: CDR1 MNHNS, CDR2 SASEGT. The CDR3 runs to 15 residues. Trimming removed 1 base at V and 1 base at J, with 8 bases between. In nucleotides, the CDR3 is TGTGCCAGCAGTGAAGGAGAGGTGAGCAATCAGCCCCAGCATTTT. Protein: CASSEGEVSNQPQHF.

This clone was observed a single time. The CDR3 sequence is CASSIESAGGAETQYF. The DNA for the CDR3 is TGTGCCAGTAGTATAGAGTCGGCAGGGGGTGCGGAGACCCAGTACTTC. The chain combines TRBV19 with TRBJ2-5; TRBD1 aligns across 7 bases. The CDR3 totals 16 residues. The junction had 9 bases not matched to a gene; V was cut back by 0 bases and J by 5 bases. Germline values: CDR1 LNHDA, CDR2 SQIVND (reference sequence).

This sequence joins TRBV7-2 and TRBJ1-2; D unclear. Germline V gene sequence: CDR1 SGHTA, CDR2 FQGNSA. V lost 5 bases to trimming and J lost 0 bases, with 13 bases between them. The CDR3 sequence is 15 residues long. CDR3 DNA: TGTGCCAGCAGCCCACGCAGGACTCCTAACTATGGCTACACCTTC. Translated, it gives CASSPRRTPNYGYTF.

The chain recombines TRBV20-1 with TRBJ1-5; D not certain. The CDR3 covers 13 residues. Trimming shortened V by 3 bases and J by 2 bases, and 8 bases separated the two germline ends. Germline V CDR1 and CDR2: DFQATT, SNEGSKA (reference sequence). The CDR3, as DNA: TGCAGTGCTAGTCCCGGGGGCAATCAGCCCCAGCATTTT. Translated: CSASPGGNQPQHF.

The chain recombines TRBV19 with TRBJ2-5, with 9 bases aligning to TRBD1. The CDR3 extends over 16 amino acids. CDR1 and CDR2 (germline): LNHDA, SQIVND (reference sequence). V lost 3 bases to trimming and J lost 2 bases; unmatched junction nucleotides: 7. DNA for the CDR3: TGTGCCAGTAGTATTTGGGGGGGACAGGGTCAAGAGACCCAGTACTTC. This encodes CASSIWGGQGQETQYF.

The table lists this clone with a few counts. This sequence joins TRBV28 and TRBJ1-6; TRBD1 matches at 9 bases. Germline V gene lookup returns CDR1 MDHEN and CDR2 SYDVKM. This CDR3 comprises 16 residues. V was pared by 5 bases and J by 9 bases, with 11 bases of the junction left unmatched. CDR3 sequence: CASSLPGQGSGSPLHF. In DNA form, the CDR3 reads TGTGCCAGCAGTCTTCCCGGACAGGGGTCGGGTTCACCCCTCCACTTT.

The gene calls are TRBV7-6 and TRBJ1-5; 9 bases align to TRBD1. Germline CDR1 SGHVS, CDR2 FNYEAQ. The CDR3 has 16 residues. Trimming removed 2 bases from V and 2 bases from J; junction bases left unmatched: 4. CDR3 protein: CASSLTGGYGNQPQHF. For the CDR3, the DNA is TGTGCCAGCAGCTTAACAGGGGGCTATGGCAATCAGCCCCAGCATTTT.

V is TRBV10-3 and J is TRBJ2-7; tentative D call: TRBD2 (6 bases). Trimming pared 3 bases from V and 5 bases from J, leaving 11 bases between. CDR1 is ENHRY and CDR2 is SYGVKD in the germline V gene. This CDR3 contains 13 residues. DNA of the CDR3: TGTGCCATCAGTGATTTGCGGGGAAACGAGCAGTACTTC. As protein: CAISDLRGNEQYF.

The V gene is TRBV3-1 (or the pseudogene TRBV3-2), the J gene TRBJ2-3; 8 bases agree with TRBD2. Looked up from germline, CDR1 is LGHDT and CDR2 is YNNKEL (reference sequence). The CDR3 sequence is 17 residues long. Germline trimming cut 0 bases from V and 6 bases from J; bases unmatched to any gene: 11. The CDR3 nucleotides read TGTGCCAGCAGCCAAGATGACGGGGGGGCCATGGGGGATACGCAGTATTTT. This gives the protein CASSQDDGGAMGDTQYF.

The V and J genes are TRBV3-1 (or the pseudogene TRBV3-2) and TRBJ2-1, with 8 bases lining up with TRBD2. After removal of 3 bases from V and 2 bases from J, the junction contained 12 bases not matched to a gene. This CDR3 spans 18 amino acids. The V gene's germline CDR1 is LGHDT and CDR2 YNNKEL (reference sequence). CDR3 bases: TGTGCCAGCAGCCACCCTCATCGCGGGACTAGTCCCTACAATGAGCAGTTCTTC. This encodes CASSHPHRGTSPYNEQFF.

The genes are TRBV5-1 and TRBJ1-6; D may be TRBD1 (5 bases). This CDR3 has 12 residues. The germline V gene has CDR1 SGHRS and CDR2 YFSETQ. V lost 2 bases, J lost 12 bases, and 9 bases lay in between. The CDR3 spells CASSFGTGPLHF. In DNA, the CDR3 is TGCGCCAGCAGCTTCGGGACTGGACCCCTCCACTTT.

The chain recombines TRBV6-6 with TRBJ2-3; tentatively, D is TRBD1 (5 bases). V was pared by 2 bases and J by 6 bases, with 12 bases between. This CDR3 region has 14 residues. The V gene's germline CDR1 is MNHNY and CDR2 SVGAGI (reference sequence). The CDR3: CASSYARDEDTQYF. CDR3 DNA sequence: TGTGCCAGCAGTTACGCCAGGGATGAGGATACGCAGTATTTT.

The chain is built from TRBV9 and TRBJ1-1; tentatively, D is TRBD1 (6 bases). Germline loops: CDR1 SGDLS, CDR2 YYNGEE. The CDR3 spans 14 residues. V was cut by 3 bases and J by 0 bases, with 9 bases left in between. The CDR3 nucleotides are TGTGCCAGCAGCGGGCGGACAGTGAACACTGAAGCTTTCTTT. It translates to CASSGRTVNTEAFF.